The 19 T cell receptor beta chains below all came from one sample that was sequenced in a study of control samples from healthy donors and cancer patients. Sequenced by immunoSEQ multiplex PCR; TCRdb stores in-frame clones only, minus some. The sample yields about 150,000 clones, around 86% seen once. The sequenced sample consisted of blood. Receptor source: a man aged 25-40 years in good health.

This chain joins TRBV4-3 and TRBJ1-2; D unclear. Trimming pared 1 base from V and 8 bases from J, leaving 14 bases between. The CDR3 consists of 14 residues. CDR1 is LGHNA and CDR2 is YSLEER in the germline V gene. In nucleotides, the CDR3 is TGCGCCAGCAGCCAAGTCGAGTCCCCGGGGGGCTACACCTTC. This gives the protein CASSQVESPGGYTF.

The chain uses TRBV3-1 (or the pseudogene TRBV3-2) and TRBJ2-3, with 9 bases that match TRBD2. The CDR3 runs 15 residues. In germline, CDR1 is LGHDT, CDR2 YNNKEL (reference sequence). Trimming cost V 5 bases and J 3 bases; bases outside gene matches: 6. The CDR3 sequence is CASSTRTSETDTQYF. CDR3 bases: TGTGCCAGCAGCACCCGGACTAGCGAGACAGATACGCAGTATTTT.

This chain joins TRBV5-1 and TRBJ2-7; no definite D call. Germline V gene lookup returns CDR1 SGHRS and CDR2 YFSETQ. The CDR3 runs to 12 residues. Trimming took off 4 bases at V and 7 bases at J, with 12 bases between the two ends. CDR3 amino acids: CASSLNYGEQYF. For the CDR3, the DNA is TGCGCCAGCAGCCTCAATTATGGGGAGCAGTACTTC.

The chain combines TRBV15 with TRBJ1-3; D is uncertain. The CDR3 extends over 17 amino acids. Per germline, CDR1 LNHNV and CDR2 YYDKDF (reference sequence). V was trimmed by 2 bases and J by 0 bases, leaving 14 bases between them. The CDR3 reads CATSRTRTAVSGNTIYF. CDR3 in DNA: TGTGCCACCAGCAGAACGAGGACGGCCGTCTCTGGAAACACCATATATTTT.

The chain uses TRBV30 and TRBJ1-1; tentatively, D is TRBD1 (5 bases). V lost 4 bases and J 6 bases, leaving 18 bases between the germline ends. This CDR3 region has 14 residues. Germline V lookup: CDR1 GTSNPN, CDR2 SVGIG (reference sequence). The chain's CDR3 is CAWTRHQTGPEAFF. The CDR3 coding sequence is TGTGCCTGGACCCGCCATCAAACAGGTCCTGAAGCTTTCTTT.

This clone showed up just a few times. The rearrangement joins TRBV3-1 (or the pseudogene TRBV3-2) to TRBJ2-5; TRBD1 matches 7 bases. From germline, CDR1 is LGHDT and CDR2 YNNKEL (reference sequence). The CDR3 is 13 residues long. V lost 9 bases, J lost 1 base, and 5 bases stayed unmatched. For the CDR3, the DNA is TGTGCCAGGCCGACAGGGACCCAAGAGACCCAGTACTTC. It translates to CARPTGTQETQYF.

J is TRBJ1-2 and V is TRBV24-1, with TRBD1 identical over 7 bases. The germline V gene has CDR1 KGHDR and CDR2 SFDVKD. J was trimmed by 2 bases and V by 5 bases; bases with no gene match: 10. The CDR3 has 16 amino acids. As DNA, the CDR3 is TGTGCCACCAGTGGCCCCGACAGGGCTAGGAACTATGGCTACACCTTC. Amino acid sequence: CATSGPDRARNYGYTF.

The CDR3 DNA reads TGTGCCAGCAACTCAAAGGTAGGCGCTGGTGAAGCTTTCTTT. This codes for CASNSKVGAGEAFF. J is TRBJ1-1 and V is TRBV11-3; no firm D call. The germline CDR1 and CDR2 sequences are SGHNT and YENEEA. The CDR3 sequence is 14 residues long. The V and J ends lost 7 bases and 7 bases respectively, with 19 bases between them.

CDR3 protein: CSVGHSDTQYF. The CDR3 DNA follows: TGCAGCGTTGGCCATTCAGATACGCAGTATTTT. This sequence joins TRBV29-1 and TRBJ2-3; D not certain. V lost 4 bases and J 4 bases, leaving 6 bases between the germline ends. Germline V gene sequence: CDR1 SQVTM, CDR2 ANQGSEA. The CDR3 sequence is 11 residues long.

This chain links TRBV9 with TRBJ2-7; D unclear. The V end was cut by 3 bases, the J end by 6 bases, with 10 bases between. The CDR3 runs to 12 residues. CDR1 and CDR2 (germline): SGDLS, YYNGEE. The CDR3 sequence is CASSGFTGEQYF. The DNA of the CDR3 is TGTGCCAGCAGCGGTTTTACTGGCGAGCAGTACTTC.

The chain's CDR3 is CASSSGSGTGTLGQYF. The CDR3 DNA follows: TGTGCCAGCAGCTCCGGATCCGGGACAGGGACTCTAGGGCAGTACTTC. The chain is built from TRBV11-1 and TRBJ2-7; 9 nucleotides match TRBD1. Germline CDR1 reads SGHAT; CDR2 reads FQDESV (reference sequence). There are 16 residues in the CDR3. The junction had 16 bases not matched to a gene; V was cut back by 4 bases and J by 9 bases.

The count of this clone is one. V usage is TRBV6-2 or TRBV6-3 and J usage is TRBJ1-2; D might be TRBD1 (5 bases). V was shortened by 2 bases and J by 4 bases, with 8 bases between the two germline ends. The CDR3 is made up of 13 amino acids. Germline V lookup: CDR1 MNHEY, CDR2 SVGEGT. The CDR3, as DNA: TGTGCCAGCAGTTACCCAGGGTTCTATGGCTACACCTTC. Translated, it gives CASSYPGFYGYTF.

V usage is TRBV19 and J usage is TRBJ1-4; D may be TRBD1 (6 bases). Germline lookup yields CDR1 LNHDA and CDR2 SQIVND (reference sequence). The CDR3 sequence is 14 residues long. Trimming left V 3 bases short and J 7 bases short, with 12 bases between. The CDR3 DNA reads TGTGCCAGTAGTATTGGAGGGGGTGGTGAAAAACTGTTTTTT. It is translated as CASSIGGGGEKLFF. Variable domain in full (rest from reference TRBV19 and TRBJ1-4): DGGITQSPKYLFRKEGQNVTLSCEQNLNHDAMYWYRQDPGQGLRLIYYSQIVNDFQKGDIAEGYSVSREKKESFPLTVTSAQKNPTAFYLCASSIGGGGEKLFFGSGTQLSVL.

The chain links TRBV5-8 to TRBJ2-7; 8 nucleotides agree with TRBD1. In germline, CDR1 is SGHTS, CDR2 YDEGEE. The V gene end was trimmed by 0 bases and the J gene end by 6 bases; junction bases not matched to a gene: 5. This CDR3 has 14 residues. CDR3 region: CASSLGQGFGEQYF. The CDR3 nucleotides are TGTGCCAGCAGCTTGGGACAGGGGTTCGGCGAGCAGTACTTC. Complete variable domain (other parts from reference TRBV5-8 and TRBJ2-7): EAGVTQSPTHLIKTRGQQATLRCSPISGHTSVYWYQQALGLGLQFLLWYDEGEERNRGNFPPRFSGRQFPNYSSELNVNALELEDSALYLCASSLGQGFGEQYFGPGTRLTVT.

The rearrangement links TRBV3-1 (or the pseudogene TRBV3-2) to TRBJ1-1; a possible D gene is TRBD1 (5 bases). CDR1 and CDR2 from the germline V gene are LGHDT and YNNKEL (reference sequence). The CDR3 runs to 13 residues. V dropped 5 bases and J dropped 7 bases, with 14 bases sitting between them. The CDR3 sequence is CASSYYQGFEAFF. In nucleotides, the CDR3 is TGTGCCAGCAGCTATTATCAGGGATTTGAAGCTTTCTTT.

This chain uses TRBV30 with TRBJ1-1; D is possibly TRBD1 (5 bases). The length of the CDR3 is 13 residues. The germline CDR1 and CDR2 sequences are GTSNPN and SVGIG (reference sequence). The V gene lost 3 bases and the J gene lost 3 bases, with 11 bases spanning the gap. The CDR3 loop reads CAWSLGGDTEAFF. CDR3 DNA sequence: TGTGCCTGGAGCCTTGGGGGAGACACTGAAGCTTTCTTT.

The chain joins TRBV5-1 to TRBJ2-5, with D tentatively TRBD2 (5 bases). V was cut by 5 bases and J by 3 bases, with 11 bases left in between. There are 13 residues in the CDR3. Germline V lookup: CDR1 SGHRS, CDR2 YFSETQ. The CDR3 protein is CASRSLAEETQYF. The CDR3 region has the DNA TGCGCCAGCAGAAGTCTAGCAGAAGAGACCCAGTACTTC.

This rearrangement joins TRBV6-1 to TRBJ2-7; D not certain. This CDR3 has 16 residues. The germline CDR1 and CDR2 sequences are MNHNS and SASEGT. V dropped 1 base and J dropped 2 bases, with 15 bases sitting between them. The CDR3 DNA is TGTGCCAGCAGTGAAGAGTTAGGTCACGGAGCCTACGAGCAGTACTTC. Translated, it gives CASSEELGHGAYEQYF.

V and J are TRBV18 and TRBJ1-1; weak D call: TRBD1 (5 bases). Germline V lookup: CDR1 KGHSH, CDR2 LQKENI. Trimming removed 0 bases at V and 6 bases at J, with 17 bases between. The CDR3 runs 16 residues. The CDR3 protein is CASSPPGTLATAEAFF. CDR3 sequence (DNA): TGTGCCAGCTCACCACCGGGGACCCTAGCTACCGCTGAAGCTTTCTTT.